Included here is one T cell receptor beta chain sequence, with context. This sample is part of a study of CD8 T cells in Susac syndrome. TCR beta sequencing covered blood CD8+ and CD4+ T cells. In the multiple sclerosis control group, patients were treatment-naive and had stable or active relapsing-remitting disease. Isolation of CD8+ and CD4+ T cells was performed negatively, whereas enrichment of TEMRA cells was done by FACS. RNA, at roughly 0.45 to 1 ug, was reverse transcribed with random hexamers. The TCR beta CDR3 was amplified by immunoSEQ multiplex PCR across 54 Vbeta, 13 Jbeta. TCRdb fed the immunoSEQ multiplex PCR reads into MiXCR, producing one record per CDR3 protein. The sample has 400,000 or so distinct CDR3 sequences, approximately 85% seen once; the top ten hold under 0.15%. Sequences were obtained from CD8+ T cells from PBMCs. The receptor was derived from a human donor with multiple sclerosis.

CDR3 nucleotide sequence: TGTGCCTGCTTTTCAGGGGAGGGCGATGGCTACACCTTC. It translates to CACFSGEGDGYTF. The chain links TRBV30 to TRBJ1-2; maybe TRBD1 (6 bases). From germline, CDR1 is GTSNPN and CDR2 SVGIG (reference sequence). The CDR3 sequence is 13 residues long. The V end was cut by 6 bases, the J end by 6 bases, with 17 bases between.